The 27 T cell receptor beta chains below were found in one sample sequenced in a study of blood T cell repertoires in COVID-19. Only in-frame clones appear in the TCRdb table, and some are missing; sequencing was by immunoSEQ multiplex PCR. The data contain 30,000 or so clones, around 92% of them singletons. Sample: peripheral blood. Receptors originate from a woman aged 35 to 49 with active or convalescent COVID-19.

The rearrangement links TRBV6-6 to TRBJ2-7, with TRBD2 matching over 7 bases. The V gene's germline CDR1 is MNHNY and CDR2 SVGAGI (reference sequence). The CDR3 covers 16 residues. With 7 bases clipped from V and 6 bases from J, the junction kept 18 bases outside the gene matches. The CDR3 DNA follows: TGTGCCAGCACACGGAAATTTAGCGGGTCTACAGCCGAGCAGTACTTC. Protein sequence: CASTRKFSGSTAEQYF.

The chain has TRBV6-5 and TRBJ2-2; D possibly corresponds to TRBD1 (7 bases). Germline CDR1 and CDR2: MNHEY and SVGAGI. The V and J ends lost 6 bases and 3 bases respectively, with 11 bases between them. The CDR3 length is 14 residues. The DNA of the CDR3 is TGTGCCAGCAGGCGCGGGACAGACACCGGGGAGCTGTTTTTT. Its protein is CASRRGTDTGELFF.

This clone appeared once. This chain joins TRBV5-1 and TRBJ2-5, with D possibly being TRBD2 (5 bases). CDR1 is SGHRS, CDR2 YFSETQ, per germline. CDR3 size: 16 residues. Trimming removed 4 bases from V and 5 bases from J, with 21 bases in between. CDR3: CASSNLGGGRSETQYF. For the CDR3, the DNA is TGCGCCAGCAGCAACCTCGGAGGCGGTCGTTCGGAGACCCAGTACTTC. Supplemented by reference TRBV5-1 and TRBJ2-5, the full variable domain reads KAGVTQTPRYLIKTRGQQVTLSCSPISGHRSVSWYQQTPGQGLQFLFEYFSETQRNKGNFPGRFSGRQFSNSRSEMNVSTLELGDSALYLCASSNLGGGRSETQYFGPGTRLLVL.

This clone was found once. The rearrangement links TRBV20-1 to TRBJ2-7, with D perhaps TRBD1 (6 bases). V lost 3 bases and J 0 bases, leaving 15 bases between the germline ends. The CDR3 has 15 amino acids. Per germline, CDR1 DFQATT and CDR2 SNEGSKA (reference sequence). The CDR3 protein is CSASGRDILSYEQYF. The DNA of the CDR3 is TGCAGTGCTAGTGGCCGGGACATCCTCTCCTACGAGCAGTACTTC.

This chain uses TRBV6-5 with TRBJ1-2, with TRBD1 matching over 8 bases. The CDR3 loop spans 15 amino acids. V dropped 2 bases and J dropped 7; count of bases not matched to a gene: 9. Germline values: CDR1 MNHEY, CDR2 SVGAGI. The CDR3 reads CASSYGNNRGGGYTF. The CDR3 region has the DNA TGTGCCAGCAGTTACGGGAACAACAGGGGGGGTGGCTACACCTTC.

V gene TRBV7-2 combines with J gene TRBJ2-1; 7 nucleotides match TRBD2. Germline loops: CDR1 SGHTA, CDR2 FQGNSA. With 1 base clipped from V and 4 bases from J, the junction kept 4 bases outside the gene matches. This CDR3 is built from 15 residues. The CDR3 protein is CASSLGSSGYNEQFF. Here the CDR3 DNA reads TGTGCCAGCAGCTTAGGGTCTAGCGGATACAATGAGCAGTTCTTC. The complete variable domain, with remaining parts taken from reference TRBV7-2 and TRBJ2-1, reads GAGVSQSPSNKVTEKGKDVELRCDPISGHTALYWYRQSLGQGLEFLIYFQGNSAPDKSGLPSDRFSAERTGGSVSTLTIQRTQQEDSAVYLCASSLGSSGYNEQFFGPGTRLTVL.

This clone was seen only a few times. The rearrangement links TRBV11-3 to TRBJ2-3; D is ambiguous. This CDR3 region has 13 residues. V dropped 5 bases and J dropped 5 bases, with 11 bases sitting between them. Germline V CDR1 and CDR2: SGHNT, YENEEA. The CDR3 sequence is CASSPRLGDTQYF. In nucleotides, the CDR3 is TGTGCCAGCAGCCCTAGGTTAGGAGATACGCAGTATTTT.

The chain couples TRBV2 to TRBJ2-2; 9 nucleotides align to TRBD1. Germline CDR1 and CDR2: SNHLY and FYNNEI. The junction had 7 bases not matched to a gene; V was cut back by 7 bases and J by 4 bases. This CDR3 comprises 15 residues. Written as DNA, the CDR3 is TGTGCCAGCACGGACAGGGGTTCGGGCACCGGGGAGCTGTTTTTT. Translated: CASTDRGSGTGELFF.

V usage is TRBV13 and J usage is TRBJ2-7, with 10 nucleotides matching TRBD2. The CDR3 is made up of 16 amino acids. The germline V gene encodes CDR1 PRHDT and CDR2 FYEKMQ (reference sequence). With V trimmed by 7 bases and J by 0 bases, 9 bases remained unmatched. Here the CDR3 DNA reads TGTGCCAGCAAAAAAGCGGGAGGGTCCTACTCCTACGAGCAGTACTTC. It encodes CASKKAGGSYSYEQYF.

CDR3 DNA: TGTGCCACCAGCCCCCGTGGCACAGATACGCAGTATTTT. It encodes CATSPRGTDTQYF. This rearrangement joins TRBV24-1 to TRBJ2-3; no clear D. Germline V gene sequence: CDR1 KGHDR, CDR2 SFDVKD. V was clipped by 7 bases and J by 1 base, with 8 bases between them. This CDR3 has 13 residues.

V usage is TRBV4-1 and J usage is TRBJ2-7, with D perhaps matching TRBD1 (6 bases). Germline V gene sequence: CDR1 MGHRA, CDR2 YSYEKL. The V and J ends lost 5 bases and 2 bases respectively, with 16 bases between them. The CDR3 totals 15 residues. The CDR3 sequence: CASSNQGMGTYEQYF. The CDR3 nucleotides read TGCGCCAGCAGCAACCAGGGGATGGGAACCTACGAGCAGTACTTC.

This chain joins TRBV6-6 and TRBJ2-7; D not certain. CDR3 length: 14 residues. Trimming pared 0 bases from V and 6 bases from J, leaving 12 bases between. Germline V CDR1 and CDR2: MNHNY, SVGAGI (reference sequence). The CDR3 nucleotides read TGTGCCAGCAGTTACTCTAATTCAGTTGGCGAGCAGTACTTC. Its translation is CASSYSNSVGEQYF.

CDR3 sequence: CASSPLGTSGSVVGNEQFF. DNA of the CDR3: TGTGCCAGCAGTCCCTTAGGGACTAGCGGGAGTGTGGTTGGGAATGAGCAGTTCTTC. The gene calls are TRBV27 and TRBJ2-1; TRBD2 agrees at 14 bases. The junction had 16 bases not matched to a gene; V was cut back by 5 bases and J by 7 bases. This CDR3 region has 19 residues. Germline values: CDR1 MNHEY, CDR2 SMNVEV (reference sequence).

The chain combines TRBV7-9 with TRBJ2-1; 7 bases agree with TRBD1. The germline V gene has CDR1 SEHNR and CDR2 FQNEAQ (reference sequence). The trim removed 5 bases at V and 10 bases at J, leaving 17 bases unmatched. The CDR3 contains 16 residues. The CDR3 coding sequence is TGTGCCAGCAGCCCGAGACAGGGTAATAGAATGTTGGAGCAGTTCTTC. As protein: CASSPRQGNRMLEQFF.

The chain links TRBV6-5 to TRBJ2-3; unclear D gene. Trimming pared 2 bases from V and 6 bases from J, leaving 6 bases between. Germline V gene data show CDR1 as MNHEY and CDR2 as SVGAGI. CDR3 length: 12 residues. As DNA, the CDR3 is TGTGCCAGCAGTTACGGCAGGGATACGCAGTATTTT. Residues: CASSYGRDTQYF.

The chain recombines TRBV12-5 with TRBJ2-5; 10 bases map to TRBD1. This CDR3 region has 19 residues. Looked up from germline, CDR1 is LGHNT and CDR2 is FRNRAP. V gave up 0 bases and J gave up 4 bases; unmatched junction bases: 14. The CDR3 loop reads CASGLVTDSRQGAGETQYF. The CDR3, as DNA: TGTGCTAGTGGTTTGGTAACCGACTCACGACAGGGGGCGGGAGAGACCCAGTACTTC. The full variable domain, its missing parts supplied by reference TRBV12-5 and TRBJ2-5, is DARVTQTPRHKVTEMGQEVTMRCQPILGHNTVFWYRQTMMQGLELLAYFRNRAPLDDSGMPKDRFSAEMPDATLATLKIQPSEPRDSAVYFCASGLVTDSRQGAGETQYFGPGTRLLVL.

In its sample, this clone was seen once. This chain uses TRBV12-3 or TRBV12-4 with TRBJ2-7, with D possibly matching TRBD1 (6 bases). This CDR3 is 12 amino acids long. Trimming removed 2 bases at V and 7 bases at J, with 9 bases between. CDR3 loop: CASSLTRGEQYF. The DNA for the CDR3 is TGTGCCAGCAGTTTAACCAGGGGAGAGCAGTACTTC.

The V and J genes are TRBV5-1 and TRBJ2-2; 9 nucleotides align to TRBD2. The CDR3 has 16 amino acids. Trimming at V came to 4 bases and at J to 0 bases, leaving 4 bases not matched to a gene. Looked up from germline, CDR1 is SGHRS and CDR2 is YFSETQ. CDR3 amino acids: CASSDRGGANTGELFF. CDR3 nucleotide sequence: TGCGCCAGCAGCGACCGCGGGGGGGCGAACACCGGGGAGCTGTTTTTT.

V is TRBV5-1 and J is TRBJ2-5, with D tentatively TRBD2 (5 bases). CDR3 length: 14 amino acids. Germline V gene data show CDR1 as SGHRS and CDR2 as YFSETQ. V was pared by 4 bases and J by 3 bases, with 13 bases between. The CDR3, as DNA: TGCGCCAGCAGCATTGATGGACTCGAAGAGACCCAGTACTTC. Its protein product is CASSIDGLEETQYF. The full variable domain, its missing parts supplied by reference TRBV5-1 and TRBJ2-5, is KAGVTQTPRYLIKTRGQQVTLSCSPISGHRSVSWYQQTPGQGLQFLFEYFSETQRNKGNFPGRFSGRQFSNSRSEMNVSTLELGDSALYLCASSIDGLEETQYFGPGTRLLVL.

V usage is TRBV19 and J usage is TRBJ1-2; tentatively, D is TRBD1 (6 bases). The CDR3 is 15 amino acids. V dropped 3 bases and J dropped 6 bases, with 17 bases sitting between them. Germline V CDR1 and CDR2: LNHDA, SQIVND (reference sequence). The CDR3 sequence is CASSMWQGQVDGYTF. The DNA for the CDR3 is TGTGCCAGTAGTATGTGGCAGGGGCAGGTAGATGGCTACACCTTC. The entire variable domain, with the rest obtained from reference TRBV19 and TRBJ1-2, is as follows: DGGITQSPKYLFRKEGQNVTLSCEQNLNHDAMYWYRQDPGQGLRLIYYSQIVNDFQKGDIAEGYSVSREKKESFPLTVTSAQKNPTAFYLCASSMWQGQVDGYTFGSGTRLTVV.

V and J are TRBV27 and TRBJ2-5; 14 bases line up with TRBD2. Trimming cost V 5 bases and J 4 bases; bases outside gene matches: 6. The CDR3 totals 16 residues. Germline CDR1 reads MNHEY; CDR2 reads SMNVEV (reference sequence). CDR3 in amino acids: CASSLGTSGRGETQYF. CDR3 nucleotides: TGTGCCAGCAGTCTAGGGACTAGCGGGAGAGGAGAGACCCAGTACTTC.

This clone was seen only once. The chain links TRBV28 to TRBJ1-1; D might be TRBD1 (6 bases). Trimming removed 5 bases at V and 11 bases at J, with 21 bases between. From germline, CDR1 is MDHEN and CDR2 SYDVKM. CDR3 size: 14 residues. CDR3 residues: CASSPPGASLRAFF. DNA of the CDR3: TGTGCCAGCAGTCCCCCAGGGGCCTCTCTGCGGGCTTTCTTT.

This chain joins TRBV10-3 and TRBJ2-2; D ambiguous. Trimming shortened V by 4 bases and J by 5 bases, and 11 bases separated the two germline ends. The CDR3 covers 14 residues. Germline V gene sequence: CDR1 ENHRY, CDR2 SYGVKD. CDR3 region: CAISGETLTGELFF. The CDR3, as DNA: TGTGCCATCAGTGGAGAGACACTGACCGGGGAGCTGTTTTTT.

CDR3: CASSLGGGAGGELFF. CDR3 DNA: TGCGCCAGCAGCTTAGGAGGGGGCGCCGGCGGGGAGCTGTTTTTT. This chain uses TRBV5-1 with TRBJ2-2, with D possibly being TRBD1 (7 bases). Germline loops: CDR1 SGHRS, CDR2 YFSETQ. This CDR3 has 15 amino acids. The V end was cut by 2 bases, the J end by 7 bases, with 15 bases between.

The chain recombines TRBV24-1 with TRBJ1-2; no reliable D call. The CDR3 totals 13 residues. The germline V gene encodes CDR1 KGHDR and CDR2 SFDVKD. The ends were cut back, 3 bases at V and 7 bases at J, with 11 bases in the middle. CDR3: CATSDRGSSGYTF. In DNA form, the CDR3 reads TGTGCCACCAGTGATAGAGGGTCCTCTGGCTACACCTTC.

The rearrangement uses TRBV2 and TRBJ2-7; TRBD1 aligns across 7 bases. J was trimmed by 4 bases and V by 6 bases; bases with no gene match: 6. Looked up from germline, CDR1 is SNHLY and CDR2 is FYNNEI. This CDR3 has 13 amino acids. The CDR3, as DNA: TGTGCCAGCAGACAGGGGCACGGGTACGAGCAGTACTTC. Amino acids: CASRQGHGYEQYF.

The chain couples TRBV9 to TRBJ2-3; no firm D call. The CDR3 contains 14 residues. CDR1 and CDR2 (germline): SGDLS, YYNGEE. With 0 bases removed from V and 2 bases from J, the gap between germline ends came to 7 bases. The CDR3 reads CASSVVEYTDTQYF. In nucleotides, the CDR3 is TGTGCCAGCAGCGTAGTTGAGTACACAGATACGCAGTATTTT.